Each of the 10 T cell receptor beta chains below was sequenced from the same sample in a study of beta chain features in type 1 diabetes. Regarding the study as a whole: Type 1 diabetes patients had moderately but significantly shorter TCRB CDR3s in all four CD4+ subsets.

Sequencing targeted expressed TCRB transcripts, as all isolated RNA had been reverse transcribed. The repertoire was sequenced with immunoSEQ multiplex PCR; TCRdb's copy has only in-frame clones and lacks some. The sample holds tens of thousands of clones, about 70% seen once. Their target antigens are unknown. Sequencing was done on a sample of stem cell memory CD4+ T cells from blood. These receptors originate from a middle-aged woman with type 1 diabetes.

The rearrangement links TRBV2 to TRBJ1-1; D unresolved. There are 14 residues in the CDR3. Germline lookup yields CDR1 SNHLY and CDR2 FYNNEI. The V end lost 2 bases, the J end lost 0 bases, and 7 bases lay between the germline ends. The DNA for the CDR3 is TGTGCCAGCAGTGAAACAGCAATGAACACTGAAGCTTTCTTT. This sequence encodes CASSETAMNTEAFF.

The chain combines TRBV5-4 with TRBJ2-2; 9 bases agree with TRBD1. Trimming at V came to 4 bases and at J to 5 bases, leaving 9 bases not matched to a gene. Germline-derived CDR1 and CDR2 are SGHNT and YYREEE (reference sequence). This CDR3 is 16 amino acids long. Here the CDR3 reads CASSPPGQGATGELFF. The CDR3 bases are TGTGCCAGCAGCCCACCGGGACAGGGTGCGACCGGGGAGCTGTTTTTT.

J is TRBJ1-1 and V is TRBV4-1, with D possibly being TRBD1 (5 bases). The germline CDR1 and CDR2 sequences are MGHRA and YSYEKL. V lost 4 bases to trimming and J lost 5 bases, with 11 bases between them. This CDR3 has 13 amino acids. The CDR3 nucleotides read TGCGCCAGCAGCCGACAGAGTAGGACTGAAGCTTTCTTT. Encoded protein: CASSRQSRTEAFF.

The CDR3 region is CATSRDMGQGNEKLFF. CDR3 DNA: TGTGCCACCAGCAGAGATATGGGACAGGGGAATGAAAAACTGTTTTTT. The gene calls are TRBV15 and TRBJ1-4; 10 bases fit TRBD1. The germline V gene has CDR1 LNHNV and CDR2 YYDKDF (reference sequence). With 0 bases clipped from V and 5 bases from J, the junction kept 3 bases outside the gene matches. This CDR3 region has 16 residues. The full variable domain, its missing parts supplied by reference TRBV15 and TRBJ1-4, is DAMVIQNPRYQVTQFGKPVTLSCSQTLNHNVMYWYQQKSSQAPKLLFHYYDKDFNNEADTPDNFQSRRPNTSFCFLDIRSPGLGDTAMYLCATSRDMGQGNEKLFFGSGTQLSVL.

The chain couples TRBV28 to TRBJ2-5; 8 nucleotides line up with TRBD2. CDR3 length: 15 amino acids. CDR1 and CDR2 from the germline V gene are MDHEN and SYDVKM. Trimming removed 3 bases from V and 3 bases from J; junction bases left unmatched: 6. The CDR3 sequence is CASSFIAGREETQYF. The CDR3 DNA is TGTGCCAGCAGTTTTATAGCGGGGCGTGAAGAGACCCAGTACTTC. Using reference TRBV28 and TRBJ2-5 for the parts outside the CDR3, the full variable domain is DVKVTQSSRYLVKRTGEKVFLECVQDMDHENMFWYRQDPGLGLRLIYFSYDVKMKEKGDIPEGYSVSREKKERFSLILESASTNQTSMYLCASSFIAGREETQYFGPGTRLLVL.

This clone was seen only once. V usage is TRBV10-3 and J usage is TRBJ2-5; D may be TRBD2 (6 bases). The V end was cut by 4 bases, the J end by 2 bases, with 14 bases between. Looked up from germline, CDR1 is ENHRY and CDR2 is SYGVKD. The CDR3 totals 15 residues. This CDR3 is CAISGGGALQETQYF. CDR3 bases: TGTGCCATCAGTGGGGGAGGAGCGTTGCAAGAGACCCAGTACTTC.

V is TRBV2 and J is TRBJ2-6; 8 bases match TRBD1. The J segment lost 2 bases and the V segment lost 3 bases, leaving 0 bases of the junction unmatched. Germline CDR1 and CDR2: SNHLY and FYNNEI. This CDR3 is 15 amino acids long. CDR3 DNA sequence: TGTGCCAGCAGTGACAGGGGGCCTGGGGCCAACGTCCTGACTTTC. It is translated as CASSDRGPGANVLTF.

This chain joins TRBV5-6 and TRBJ2-1; 9 positions agree with TRBD2. Trimming at V came to 2 bases and at J to 12 bases, leaving 6 bases not matched to a gene. Germline lookup yields CDR1 SGHDT and CDR2 YYEEEE. The CDR3 has 13 amino acids. The CDR3 bases are TGTGCCAGCAGCTTTTCTGCGGGAGGGAGGCAGTTCTTC. This sequence encodes CASSFSAGGRQFF.

This clone was found a few times. V and J are TRBV5-4 and TRBJ1-2; 10 bases are a match to TRBD1. The CDR3 contains 13 residues. Unmatched junction bases numbered 5, after V lost 4 bases and J lost 8 bases. Germline CDR1 SGHNT, CDR2 YYREEE (reference sequence). DNA for the CDR3: TGTGCCAGCAGCCCGGACAGGGGGGACGGCTACACCTTC. The encoded protein is CASSPDRGDGYTF.

This clone has only a few counts. This chain uses TRBV4-3 with TRBJ2-5; the D gene is possibly TRBD2 (6 bases). Per germline, CDR1 LGHNA and CDR2 YSLEER. The CDR3 sequence is 15 residues long. With 0 bases removed from V and 5 bases from J, the gap between germline ends came to 13 bases. The CDR3 spells CASSQEIAGTETQYF. Here the CDR3 DNA reads TGCGCCAGCAGCCAAGAAATCGCGGGGACGGAGACCCAGTACTTC.